Presented here are 20 T cell receptor beta chains from one specimen sequenced in a study of T cells in Graves' hyperthyroidism and ophthalmopathy. Authors of the study amplified TCR beta CDR3 regions from RNA transcripts. During a first-round RT-PCR of the TCR CDR3, the HTBI primer set was used. TCRdb reprocessed the multiplex PCR reads with MiXCR, giving one entry per CDR3 protein. The sample records some 490,000 distinct CDR3 sequences, 20% to 25% being singletons. The sample consisted of blood. All receptors come from a woman between 70 and 85 years old with Graves' ophthalmopathy.

The sample holds many counts of this clonotype. The chain carries TRBV7-2 and TRBJ2-5; the D is unclear. The CDR3 spans 15 residues. V was shortened by 0 bases and J by 1 base, with 9 bases between the two germline ends. CDR1 is SGHTA, CDR2 FQGNSA, per germline. In nucleotides, the CDR3 is TGTGCCAGCAGCTTAGCCCCTAGAGGCCAAGAGACCCAGTACTTC. Protein product: CASSLAPRGQETQYF.

The chain links TRBV20-1 to TRBJ2-7; 10 bases agree with TRBD2. This CDR3 has 13 residues. Germline values: CDR1 DFQATT, CDR2 SNEGSKA (reference sequence). J gave up 7 bases and V 4 bases, and 7 bases lay outside the gene matches. This CDR3 reads CSAILAGANEQYF. CDR3 nucleotide sequence: TGCAGTGCTATTCTAGCGGGAGCAAATGAGCAGTACTTC.

The chain combines TRBV4-2 with TRBJ2-1; the match to TRBD1 covers 9 bases. Germline CDR1 and CDR2: LGHNA and YNFKEQ. The CDR3 spans 18 residues. Trimming at V came to 1 base and at J to 1 base, leaving 8 bases not matched to a gene. For the CDR3, the DNA is TGTGCCAGCAGCCAAGCGCCCGCTGGACAGGGGTCCTACAATGAGCAGTTCTTC. It translates to CASSQAPAGQGSYNEQFF.

This clonotype was found a few times. This sequence joins TRBV20-1 and TRBJ2-1; either TRBD1 or TRBD2 may fit D (6 bases each). Per germline, CDR1 DFQATT and CDR2 SNEGSKA (reference sequence). This CDR3 spans 15 amino acids. V lost 0 bases and J 6 bases, leaving 15 bases between the germline ends. CDR3 protein: CSARDPWGASNEQFF. The CDR3 nucleotides are TGCAGTGCTAGAGATCCATGGGGGGCCTCCAATGAGCAGTTCTTC.

The table lists this clonotype with a few counts. J is TRBJ2-1 and V is TRBV11-1, with 9 nucleotides matching TRBD2. The germline V gene has CDR1 SGHAT and CDR2 FQDESV (reference sequence). This CDR3 comprises 17 residues. With 4 bases clipped from V and 0 bases from J, the junction kept 7 bases outside the gene matches. The CDR3 region is CASSSRLAVVSYNEQFF. CDR3 in DNA: TGTGCCAGCAGCTCGAGACTAGCGGTAGTCTCCTACAATGAGCAGTTCTTC.

This clonotype was observed a handful of times. This sequence joins TRBV29-1 and TRBJ1-2; unclear D gene. Germline CDR1 reads SQVTM; CDR2 reads ANQGSEA. The CDR3 has 10 amino acids. The V gene lost 5 bases and the J gene lost 5 bases, with 6 bases spanning the gap. The CDR3 coding sequence is TGCAGCGTTATAGGGTATGGCTACACCTTC. It is translated as CSVIGYGYTF.

The CDR3 is CASSLVFEEQYF. The CDR3 bases are TGTGCCAGCAGCTTAGTGTTTGAAGAGCAGTACTTC. The rearrangement uses TRBV7-9 and TRBJ2-7; no firm D call. CDR1 SEHNR and CDR2 FQNEAQ come from the germline V gene (reference sequence). V was pared by 1 base and J by 7 bases, with 8 bases between. This CDR3 has 12 residues.

This clonotype was observed a few times. V gene TRBV3-1 combines with J gene TRBJ1-5; D not resolved. The germline gives CDR1 LGHDT, CDR2 YNNKEL (reference sequence). The V end lost 0 bases, the J end lost 5 bases, and 11 bases lay between the germline ends. The length of the CDR3 is 15 residues. This CDR3 is CASSQDWGWDQPQHF. The CDR3 coding sequence is TGTGCCAGCAGCCAAGATTGGGGTTGGGATCAGCCCCAGCATTTT.

This chain uses TRBV7-9 with TRBJ2-1, with D maybe TRBD2 (7 bases). This CDR3 has 23 amino acids. V lost 5 bases and J 6 bases, leaving 41 bases between the germline ends. Germline values: CDR1 SEHNR, CDR2 FQNEAQ (reference sequence). The CDR3 region is CASSPGGWVAENRVGSSGNEQFF. The CDR3 bases are TGTGCCAGCAGCCCGGGGGGCTGGGTGGCCGAAAACAGGGTAGGGTCGTCGGGCAATGAGCAGTTCTTC.

This clonotype was recorded many times. The chain is built from TRBV12-3 or TRBV12-4 and TRBJ2-2; D possibly corresponds to TRBD1 (5 bases). This CDR3 contains 15 residues. V was cut by 2 bases and J by 7 bases, with 14 bases left in between. DNA for the CDR3: TGTGCCAGCAGTTTAAGGGGCAGGGTCGACGGGGAGCTGTTTTTT. It translates to CASSLRGRVDGELFF.

This clonotype was seen a handful of times. This chain connects TRBV10-3 to TRBJ1-1; D gene ambiguous. CDR1 and CDR2 (germline): ENHRY, SYGVKD. Trimming stripped 6 bases from V and 2 bases from J, with 13 bases between. This CDR3 comprises 14 residues. The CDR3 DNA is TGTGCCATCAGAGAAGAGGAATTTAACACTGAAGCTTTCTTT. This gives the protein CAIREEEFNTEAFF.

This clonotype was observed a few times. The V call is TRBV20-1, the J call TRBJ2-1; D might be TRBD1 (6 bases). V shed 0 bases and J shed 0 bases, with 12 bases lying between them. Germline V CDR1 and CDR2: DFQATT, SNEGSKA (reference sequence). This CDR3 has 16 residues. CDR3 loop: CSARDLGGPSYNEQFF. CDR3 coding DNA: TGCAGTGCTAGAGATTTAGGGGGACCCTCCTACAATGAGCAGTTCTTC.

The chain is built from TRBV9 and TRBJ2-3, with 8 bases that match TRBD2. This CDR3 region has 15 residues. The germline gives CDR1 SGDLS, CDR2 YYNGEE. V dropped 2 bases and J dropped 8; count of bases not matched to a gene: 10. The CDR3 here is CASSVESGSFSTQYF. CDR3 DNA sequence: TGTGCCAGCAGCGTTGAGAGCGGGAGCTTTTCTACGCAGTATTTT.

The chain combines TRBV28 with TRBJ2-7; 10 positions agree with TRBD1. The V gene's germline CDR1 is MDHEN and CDR2 SYDVKM. V lost 6 bases and J lost 3; bases outside the gene matches: 11. This CDR3 comprises 16 residues. In DNA, the CDR3 is TGTGCCAGCAGCCAAGATCTGACAGGGGGCAACTACGAGCAGTACTTC. It codes for CASSQDLTGGNYEQYF.

J is TRBJ2-5 and V is TRBV20-1; D gene uncertain. Deletions cut 1 base from V and 2 bases from J, with 5 bases between. The CDR3 loop spans 12 amino acids. Germline V gene data show CDR1 as DFQATT and CDR2 as SNEGSKA (reference sequence). The chain's CDR3 is CSARAQQETQYF. Here the CDR3 DNA reads TGCAGTGCTAGAGCGCAGCAAGAGACCCAGTACTTC.

This clonotype was detected a few times. The rearrangement uses TRBV10-3 and TRBJ1-5, with TRBD1 as a possible D gene (5 bases). This CDR3 spans 13 amino acids. The germline gives CDR1 ENHRY, CDR2 SYGVKD. V lost 9 bases and J lost 5, with 14 bases in between. The CDR3 nucleotides are TGTGCCATGTCGGACACAGCGCATCAGCCCCAGCATTTT. This codes for CAMSDTAHQPQHF.

In its sample, this clonotype was seen many times. The chain couples TRBV20-1 to TRBJ1-1; D unclear. The CDR3 extends over 13 amino acids. Germline V lookup: CDR1 DFQATT, CDR2 SNEGSKA (reference sequence). Trimming stripped 3 bases from V and 4 bases from J, with 12 bases between. The DNA for the CDR3 is TGCAGTGCTAGTACGGGCGGAGGCACTGAAGCTTTCTTT. Translated: CSASTGGGTEAFF.

This clonotype was seen only a few times. V usage is TRBV9 and J usage is TRBJ2-1; unclear D gene. There are 12 residues in the CDR3. V was trimmed by 4 bases and J by 10 bases, leaving 12 bases between them. Looked up from germline, CDR1 is SGDLS and CDR2 is YYNGEE. The CDR3 here is CASSLRDGEQFF. CDR3 nucleotide sequence: TGTGCCAGCAGCCTTAGAGATGGCGAGCAGTTCTTC. Variable domain in full (rest from reference TRBV9 and TRBJ2-1): DSGVTQTPKHLITATGQRVTLRCSPRSGDLSVYWYQQSLDQGLQFLIQYYNGEERAKGNILERFSAQQFPDLHSELNLSSLELGDSALYFCASSLRDGEQFFGPGTRLTVL.

This clonotype has more than one count but fewer than ten. The rearrangement joins TRBV7-9 to TRBJ2-3, with TRBD2 matching 10 bases. Germline CDR1 is SEHNR and CDR2 is FQNEAQ (reference sequence). The CDR3 consists of 17 residues. V was pared by 4 bases and J by 4 bases, with 11 bases of the junction left unmatched. The CDR3 protein is CASSSREPSGSSDTQYF. For the CDR3, the DNA is TGTGCCAGCAGCTCCCGGGAGCCTAGCGGGAGTTCAGATACGCAGTATTTT.

In DNA form, the CDR3 reads TGTGCCAGCAGCGCCGCGACTAGCGGCACAGATACGCAGTATTTT. It encodes CASSAATSGTDTQYF. The V call is TRBV5-4, the J call TRBJ2-3; 8 positions match TRBD2. From germline, CDR1 is SGHNT and CDR2 YYREEE (reference sequence). The trim removed 4 bases at V and 1 base at J, leaving 5 bases unmatched. This CDR3 region has 15 residues.